This T cell receptor (beta chain) was identified during a study of T-cell memory formation after mild COVID-19. Study results and limitations: Some SARS-CoV-2-responding clones were already detected in memory before infection. Clones shrinking between day 15 and 85 showed a balanced CD4/CD8 split, and those that grew later tilted toward CD4+.

One entry per CDR3 protein results from TCRdb running MiXCR on the 5' RACE reads. The sample has 250,000 or so distinct CDR3 sequences; over 8.5% are singletons. This clonotype was seen repeatedly, ten times or more. Its specificity is unknown. Germline V CDR1 and CDR2: LGHNA, YNFKEQ. V gave up 4 bases and J gave up 4 bases; unmatched junction bases: 5. The CDR3 totals 16 residues. Sequencing was performed on PBMCs or a T cell subset sorted from them (not recorded which). The genes are TRBV4-2 and TRBJ2-2; TRBD2 aligns across 11 bases. This TCR derives from a man younger than 35 who had mild COVID-19 (a few samples of this study predate the infection). Cell type and time point are not known. DNA for the CDR3: TGTGCCAGCAGCCGTAAACTAGCGGGGGCCACCGGGGAGCTGTTTTTT. Translation gives CASSRKLAGATGELFF.